Listed below are T cell receptor beta chains from one sample, sequenced in a study of blood T cells in healthy people across ages. TCRdb re-called the 5' RACE reads through MiXCR, storing one row per CDR3 protein. The data contain about 580,000 distinct CDR3 sequences, roughly 43% of them singletons. The sample consisted of blood. The origin of the receptors is a man older than 75 in good health. Each CDR3 is given with its conserved first and last residue. A D gene is named only where the DNA matches it firmly. Rows may omit the clone size; those that give it use once, few, many or a size class.

cdr3_aa	cdr3_nt	clone_size	d_call	v_call	j_call
CASSIGGAYNEQFF	TGTGCCAGCAGCATAGGCGGGGCATACAATGAGCAGTTCTTC	NA	NA	TRBV7-9	TRBJ2-1
CSAAAGGAYGYTF	TGCAGCGCAGCGGCGGGGGGTGCCTATGGCTACACCTTC	NA	NA	TRBV29-1	TRBJ1-2
CASNLLNEKLFF	TGTGCCAGCAATTTATTGAATGAAAAACTGTTTTTT	NA	NA	TRBV3-1	TRBJ1-4
CASSPPGPDLGKTQYF	TGTGCCAGCAGCCCCCCTGGACCAGACTTGGGGAAGACCCAGTACTTC	few	NA	TRBV7-2	TRBJ2-5
CASSLWTSRINEQFF	TGTGCCAGCAGTTTATGGACTAGCAGAATAAATGAGCAGTTCTTC	few	TRBD2	TRBV28	TRBJ2-1
CSSRQGTTEAFF	TGCAGCTCGAGACAGGGTACCACTGAAGCTTTCTTT	NA	TRBD1	TRBV29-1	TRBJ1-1
CSAKSPGSYNEQFF	TGCAGTGCAAAATCCCCGGGTTCCTACAATGAGCAGTTCTTC	NA	NA	TRBV20-1	TRBJ2-1
CASKQEYEQYF	TGTGCCAGCAAACAAGAATACGAGCAGTACTTC	many	NA	TRBV6-1	TRBJ2-7
CASTAGGTGELFF	TGTGCCAGCACCGCAGGGGGGACCGGGGAGCTGTTTTTT	many	NA	TRBV6-5	TRBJ2-2
CASSPLAGGGNEQFF	TGTGCCAGCAGCCCCTTAGCGGGAGGAGGTAATGAGCAGTTCTTC	NA	TRBD2	TRBV7-2	TRBJ2-1
CASSLGQGALPYNQPQHF	TGTGCCAGCAGCCTAGGACAGGGGGCCCTACCTTACAATCAGCCCCAGCATTTT	NA	TRBD1	TRBV6-4	TRBJ1-5
CASSYNLFLYEQYF	TGTGCCAGCAGTTACAACCTCTTTCTCTACGAGCAGTACTTC	NA	NA	TRBV6-2/TRBV6-3	TRBJ2-7
CASSQPQHNYGYTF	TGCGCCAGCAGCCAACCACAGCATAACTATGGCTACACCTTC	few	NA	TRBV4-1	TRBJ1-2
CASSSGTGGYNEQFF	TGTGCCAGCAGCTCCGGGACAGGGGGGTACAATGAGCAGTTCTTC	NA	TRBD1	TRBV5-5	TRBJ2-1
CASSVRHSLTDTQYF	TGTGCCAGCAGCGTCAGACACTCCCTCACAGATACGCAGTATTTT	few	NA	TRBV9	TRBJ2-3
CASSILEVYEQYF	TGTGCCAGCAGCATACTAGAGGTCTACGAGCAGTACTTC	NA	NA	TRBV7-2	TRBJ2-7
CASSLDSGTYGGTQYF	TGCGCCAGCAGCTTGGACTCCGGGACATATGGCGGGACCCAGTACTTC	NA	NA	TRBV5-1	TRBJ2-5
CASSYGGGASTDTQYF	TGTGCCAGCAGTTACGGGGGGGGAGCTAGCACAGATACGCAGTATTTT	many	TRBD2	TRBV6-5	TRBJ2-3
CASSGQGRNTQYF	TGTGCCAGCAGCGGACAGGGGAGAAATACGCAGTATTTT	NA	TRBD1	TRBV27	TRBJ2-3
CASSLTTNSPLHF	TGTGCCAGCAGTTTGACAACCAATTCACCCCTCCACTTT	few	NA	TRBV12-3/TRBV12-4	TRBJ1-6
CASSLAGAGRDTQYF	TGTGCCAGCAGCTTAGCTGGGGCCGGTAGGGATACGCAGTATTTT	NA	NA	TRBV7-2	TRBJ2-3
CASSFGTGGNYGYTF	TGTGCCAGCAGCTTTGGGACAGGGGGCAACTATGGCTACACCTTC	few	TRBD1	TRBV7-9	TRBJ1-2
CSVGGAGSGANVLTF	TGCAGCGTGGGGGGGGCCGGTTCTGGGGCCAACGTCCTGACTTTC	NA	NA	TRBV29-1	TRBJ2-6
CASSPGTGPLYEQYF	TGTGCCAGCAGTCCGGGGACAGGTCCCCTCTACGAGCAGTACTTC	NA	TRBD1	TRBV27	TRBJ2-7
CAGGEGSSEQYF	TGTGCAGGCGGGGAGGGGAGCTCCGAGCAGTACTTC	NA	TRBD2	TRBV30	TRBJ2-7
CASSGQGGAADTQYF	TGTGCCAGCAGTGGACAGGGCGGGGCGGCAGATACGCAGTATTTT	NA	NA	TRBV6-1	TRBJ2-3